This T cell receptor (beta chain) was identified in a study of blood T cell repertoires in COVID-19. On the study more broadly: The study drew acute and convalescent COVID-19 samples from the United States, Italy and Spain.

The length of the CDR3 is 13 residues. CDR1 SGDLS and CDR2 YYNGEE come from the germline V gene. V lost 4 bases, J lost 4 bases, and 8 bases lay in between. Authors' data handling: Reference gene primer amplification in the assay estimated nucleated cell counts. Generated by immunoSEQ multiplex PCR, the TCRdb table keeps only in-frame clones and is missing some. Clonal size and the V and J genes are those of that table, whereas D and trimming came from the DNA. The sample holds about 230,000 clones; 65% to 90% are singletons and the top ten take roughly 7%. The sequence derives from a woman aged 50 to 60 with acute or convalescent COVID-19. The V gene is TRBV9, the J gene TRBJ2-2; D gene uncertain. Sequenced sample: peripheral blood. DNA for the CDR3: TGTGCCAGCAGCCCTGGCCCCACCGGGGAGCTGTTTTTT. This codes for CASSPGPTGELFF. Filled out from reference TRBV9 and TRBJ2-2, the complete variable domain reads DSGVTQTPKHLITATGQRVTLRCSPRSGDLSVYWYQQSLDQGLQFLIQYYNGEERAKGNILERFSAQQFPDLHSELNLSSLELGDSALYFCASSPGPTGELFFGEGSRLTVL.